This T cell receptor (beta chain) comes out of a study of T-cell reconstitution after alpha-beta-depleted transplantation in children. General study results and limits: Some patients' high day-60 TCRbeta diversity was attributed to recipient cells surviving conditioning. It was newly produced T cells that mostly accounted for T-cell counts and diversity one year after transplant. It was reported that alpha-beta T cells came from several hundred expanded graft clones (about two months after transplant).

This clonotype has at least ten counts. As yet, its antigen is unknown. It was with unique molecular identifiers that the TCRbeta library was prepared. TCRdb reprocessed the PCR reads via MiXCR and lists one record per CDR3 protein. The profile shows approximately 99,000 distinct CDR3 sequences, about 6.5% of them singletons. This clonotype originated in a male patient aged 2 to 10 who had a stem cell transplant for acute lymphoblastic leukemia, so the T cells may come from the graft donor. Sample: PBMCs, mostly from graft donor cells, taken 360 days after TCRalphabeta/CD19-depleted stem cell transplant.

In DNA form, the CDR3 reads TGTGCCAGCAGTTATAGTAGGGCGAACACCGGGGAGCTGTTTTTT. Protein product: CASSYSRANTGELFF. V is TRBV6-5 and J is TRBJ2-2; no clear D gene. Deletions cut 3 bases from V and 0 bases from J, with 8 bases between. Germline CDR1 is MNHEY and CDR2 is SVGAGI. CDR3 length: 15 amino acids.